The table lists the clone carrying this TCR beta chain with a few counts. Antigen: not known. The data derive from a study of T-cell reconstitution after alpha-beta-depleted transplantation in children. Study observations and caveats: Hyperexpanded clones declined; after one year, newly produced T cells mostly supplied diversity.

Germline assignment: CDR1 SGHKS and CDR2 YYEKEE (reference sequence). This CDR3 is built from 14 residues. Trimming removed 0 bases from V and 2 bases from J, with 9 bases in between. Unique molecular identifiers were used to barcode this TCRbeta library. TCRdb ran MiXCR on the PCR reads and lists one entry per CDR3 protein. This sample yields about 420,000 distinct CDR3 sequences, of which 15% to 20% are seen a single time; 25% to 30% belongs to the top ten. The gene calls are TRBV5-5 and TRBJ2-7, with D unclear. The material sequenced was PBMCs, mostly from graft donor cells, taken 360 days after TCRalphabeta/CD19-depleted stem cell transplant. This clonotype originated in a boy under two years old who had a stem cell transplant for Wiskott-Aldrich syndrome, so the T cells may come from the graft donor. CDR3 residues: CASSLVPGTYEQYF. The CDR3 coding sequence is TGTGCCAGCAGCTTGGTCCCTGGGACCTACGAGCAGTACTTC.